The 5 T cell receptor beta chains in this list originate from one sample, sequenced in a study of T-cell reconstitution after alpha-beta-depleted transplantation in children. Using unique molecular identifiers, the investigators prepared the TCRbeta library. TCRdb recomputed calls from the PCR reads with MiXCR, one row per CDR3 protein. Of some 300,000 distinct CDR3 sequences in the sample, roughly a tenth are singletons; the top ten hold less than 8%. Sample: PBMCs, taken before TCRalphabeta/CD19-depleted stem cell transplant. Receptor source: a boy under two years old with acute myeloid leukemia, due to receive a stem cell transplant.

Ten or more counts support this clonotype. The rearrangement links TRBV29-1 to TRBJ2-7, with 7 bases identical to TRBD2. The CDR3 has 14 amino acids. Germline V gives CDR1 SQVTM, CDR2 ANQGSEA. The V and J ends lost 5 bases and 0 bases, in that order; junction bases with no gene match: 7. The CDR3 DNA sequence: TGCAGCGTTCCGCTCAAGCGGGGCTCCTACGAGCAGTACTTC. Its protein is CSVPLKRGSYEQYF.

This clonotype was picked up many times. This sequence joins TRBV20-1 and TRBJ1-2; 8 bases match TRBD1. CDR1 is DFQATT and CDR2 is SNEGSKA in the germline V gene (reference sequence). This CDR3 contains 14 residues. Trimming removed 6 bases from V and 4 bases from J; junction bases left unmatched: 10. CDR3 loop: CSAPTGVWVYGYTF. CDR3 nucleotides: TGCAGTGCCCCGACAGGGGTTTGGGTCTATGGCTACACCTTC.

At least ten counts were recorded for this clonotype. CDR3: CSAGGVSAYEQYF. CDR3 nucleotides: TGCAGCGCCGGTGGGGTTTCGGCGTACGAGCAGTACTTC. The chain uses TRBV29-1 and TRBJ2-7; D unresolved. The CDR3 spans 13 residues. In germline, CDR1 is SQVTM, CDR2 ANQGSEA. Trimming removed 7 bases from V and 4 bases from J, with 17 bases in between.

The chain has TRBV3-1 and TRBJ2-5; 11 nucleotides match TRBD2. J lost 4 bases, V lost 11 bases, and 12 bases had no gene match. The CDR3 sequence is 15 residues long. Germline CDR1 LGHDT, CDR2 YNNKEL (reference sequence). The CDR3 spells CACTQDLAGGETQYF. The CDR3 bases are TGTGCCTGCACCCAAGACCTAGCGGGAGGAGAGACCCAGTACTTC.

Ten or more counts support this clonotype. V gene TRBV4-2 combines with J gene TRBJ2-1, with 14 bases that match TRBD2. Germline lookup yields CDR1 LGHNA and CDR2 YNFKEQ. Trimming cost V 2 bases and J 7 bases; bases outside gene matches: 7. The CDR3 totals 17 residues. CDR3 sequence (DNA): TGTGCCAGCAGCCAACCCATAGGGACTAGCGGGAGAAATGAGCAGTTCTTC. Amino acid sequence: CASSQPIGTSGRNEQFF.